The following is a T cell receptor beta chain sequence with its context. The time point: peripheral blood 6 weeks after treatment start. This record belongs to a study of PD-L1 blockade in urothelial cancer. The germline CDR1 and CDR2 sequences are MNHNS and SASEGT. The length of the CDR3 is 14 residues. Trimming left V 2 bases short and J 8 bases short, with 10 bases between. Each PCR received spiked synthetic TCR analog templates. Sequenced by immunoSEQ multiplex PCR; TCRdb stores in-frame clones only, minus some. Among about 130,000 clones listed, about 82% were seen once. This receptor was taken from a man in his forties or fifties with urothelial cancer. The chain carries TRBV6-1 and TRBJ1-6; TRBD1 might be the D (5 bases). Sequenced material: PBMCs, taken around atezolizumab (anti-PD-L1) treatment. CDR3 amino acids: CASSEYQGYSPLHF. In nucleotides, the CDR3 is TGTGCCAGCAGTGAATACCAGGGTTATTCACCCCTCCACTTT.